The 3 T cell receptor beta chains listed next were all sequenced from one sample in a study of T-cell memory formation after mild COVID-19. TCRdb re-called the 5' RACE reads with MiXCR, one entry per CDR3 protein. This table holds about 340,000 distinct CDR3 sequences, 13% found once. The specimen was PBMCs or a T cell subset sorted from them (not recorded which). The receptors here all came from a man aged 18-30 years who had mild COVID-19 (a few samples of this study predate the infection). Cell type and time point are not known.

This chain connects TRBV4-2 to TRBJ1-6; TRBD1 matches at 10 bases. Trimming at V came to 3 bases and at J to 0 bases, leaving 8 bases not matched to a gene. CDR3 length equals 19 residues. Germline-derived CDR1 and CDR2 are LGHNA and YNFKEQ. This CDR3 reads CASSQDWTGGASYNSPLHF. The CDR3 bases are TGTGCCAGCAGCCAGGACTGGACAGGGGGGGCCTCCTATAATTCACCCCTCCACTTT.

This clonotype turned up a few times. The rearrangement uses TRBV6-5 and TRBJ1-5; D uncertain. In germline, CDR1 is MNHEY, CDR2 SVGAGI. V lost 4 bases and J 3 bases, leaving 7 bases between the germline ends. The CDR3 is 13 residues long. The CDR3: CASSLDLNQPQHF. As DNA, the CDR3 is TGTGCCAGCAGTTTGGACCTCAATCAGCCCCAGCATTTT.

The chain employs TRBV12-3 or TRBV12-4 and TRBJ2-7; TRBD1 matches at 9 bases. The CDR3 is 12 amino acids. The junction had 3 bases not matched to a gene; V was cut back by 1 base and J by 11 bases. In nucleotides, the CDR3 is TGTGCCAGCAGTTTAGGGGACAGGGATGAGTACTTC. This encodes CASSLGDRDEYF.